The present TCR beta chain was sequenced within a study of a mutant IDH1 vaccine in newly diagnosed glioma. Study background: With temozolomide cycles, or 4-6 weeks after radiotherapy alone, vaccination was started. Previous care, which was radiotherapy, temozolomide, or both, most often involved both. Sex among treated patients split about 60% male, roughly 40% female; mean age was approximately 40 years.

In its sample, this clone was seen once. Antigen specificity is unknown. General study points: Pseudoprogression showed no apparent link to changes in top peripheral T cell clonotypes.

J lost 7 bases, V lost 6 bases, and 14 bases had no gene match. The CDR3 runs 16 residues. Germline CDR1 reads MNHEY; CDR2 reads SMNVEV (reference sequence). Assay used: immunoSEQ multiplex PCR; TCRdb lists only in-frame clones, some missing. The table includes about 130,000 clones, about four fifths detected once. Noted time point: week 11, during vaccination. Each dose of the vaccine consisted of 300 ug of mutant IDH1 20-mer peptide, with topical imiquimod. The chain uses TRBV27 and TRBJ2-1; 8 nucleotides align to TRBD1. This TCR was sampled from a man aged 35-49 years with glioma. The material was PBMCs, obtained from a glioma patient whose treatment included an IDH1 peptide vaccine. For the CDR3, the DNA is TGTGCCAGCAGGTATCTTGCCCAGGGGGCGGGTAATGAGCAGTTCTTC. Protein product: CASRYLAQGAGNEQFF.